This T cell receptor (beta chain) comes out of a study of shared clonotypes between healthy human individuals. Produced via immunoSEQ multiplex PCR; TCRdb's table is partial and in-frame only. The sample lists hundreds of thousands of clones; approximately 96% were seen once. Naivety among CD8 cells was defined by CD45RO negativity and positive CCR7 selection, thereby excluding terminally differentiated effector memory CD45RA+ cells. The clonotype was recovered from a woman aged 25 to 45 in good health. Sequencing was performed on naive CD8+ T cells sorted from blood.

DNA of the CDR3: TGCAGCGTTGGCCCGGGGGGGAACACTGAAGCTTTCTTT. This codes for CSVGPGGNTEAFF. The V call is TRBV29-1, the J call TRBJ1-1; D possibly corresponds to TRBD1 (5 bases). The V gene's germline CDR1 is SQVTM and CDR2 ANQGSEA. The CDR3 is made up of 13 amino acids. V gave up 4 bases and J gave up 1 base, with 10 bases separating them.